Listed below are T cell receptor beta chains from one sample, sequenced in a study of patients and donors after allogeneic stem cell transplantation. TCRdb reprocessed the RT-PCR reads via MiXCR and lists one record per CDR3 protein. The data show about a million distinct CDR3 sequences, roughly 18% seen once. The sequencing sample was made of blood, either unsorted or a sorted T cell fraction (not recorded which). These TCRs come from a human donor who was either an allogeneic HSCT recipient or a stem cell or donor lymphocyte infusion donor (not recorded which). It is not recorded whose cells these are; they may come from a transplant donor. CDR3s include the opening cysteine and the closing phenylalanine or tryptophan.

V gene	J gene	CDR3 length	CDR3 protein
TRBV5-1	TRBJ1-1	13	CASTLDRNTEAFF
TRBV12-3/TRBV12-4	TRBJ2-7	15	CASSFGASGIRGQYF
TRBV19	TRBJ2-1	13	CASSPTQGYEQFF
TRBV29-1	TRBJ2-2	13	CSVEGQAIGELFF
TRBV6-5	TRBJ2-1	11	CASRLKNEQFF
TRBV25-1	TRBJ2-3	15	CASSARPLSTDTQYF
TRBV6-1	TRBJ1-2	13	CASSRDRVAGYTF
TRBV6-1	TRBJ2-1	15	CASSVSGRKHNEQFF
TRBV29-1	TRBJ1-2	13	CSVERREVYGYTF
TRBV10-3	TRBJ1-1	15	CAISEFTGENTEAFF
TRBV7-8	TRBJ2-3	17	CASSRWSSGASTDTQYF
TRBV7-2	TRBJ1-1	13	CASSPRDSLRAFF
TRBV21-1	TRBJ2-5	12	CASSRLQETQYF
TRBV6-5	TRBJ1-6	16	CASSSTPTAGGSPLHF
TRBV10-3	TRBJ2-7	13	CAIKVESSYEQYF
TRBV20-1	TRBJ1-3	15	CSARDLQSSGNTIYF
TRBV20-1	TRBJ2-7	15	CSASPPGPGSLQQYF
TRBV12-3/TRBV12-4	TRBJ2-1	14	CASRHRGRHNEQFF
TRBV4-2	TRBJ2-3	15	CASSQVNTFTDTQYF
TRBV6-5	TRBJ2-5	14	CASSYAGEWETQYF
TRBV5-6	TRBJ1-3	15	CASSLVRDRAPRHIF
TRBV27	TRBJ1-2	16	CASSLSGGALNPGYTF
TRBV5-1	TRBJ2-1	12	CASSLKSNEQFF
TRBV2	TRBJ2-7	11	CASQELVEQYF
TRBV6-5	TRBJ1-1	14	CASSFDRLGTEAFF
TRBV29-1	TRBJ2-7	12	CSTGTDSYEQYF
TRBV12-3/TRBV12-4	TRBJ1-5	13	CASSFGPDRPQHF
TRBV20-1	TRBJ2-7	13	CSALDRSSYEQYF
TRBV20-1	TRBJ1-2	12	CSAREGKNGYTF
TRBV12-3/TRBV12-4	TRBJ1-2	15	CASSLRGGENYGYTF
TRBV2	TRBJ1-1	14	CASTLEGKNTEAFF
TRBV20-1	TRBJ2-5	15	CSARKLTGTKETQYF
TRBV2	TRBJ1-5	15	CASSEGFKGNQPQHF
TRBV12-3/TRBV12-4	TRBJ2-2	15	CATNPGVVGTGELFF
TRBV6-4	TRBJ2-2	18	CASSPLWTSGNNTGELFF
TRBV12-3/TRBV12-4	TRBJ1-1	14	CASARDRERTEAFF
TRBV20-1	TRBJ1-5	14	CSARSDKSNQPQHF
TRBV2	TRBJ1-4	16	CASSYRSGTGEGKLFF
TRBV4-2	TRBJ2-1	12	CASSLMNNEQFF
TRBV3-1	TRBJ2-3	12	CASSQDRNTQYF
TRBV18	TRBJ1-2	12	CASSPGSDGYTF
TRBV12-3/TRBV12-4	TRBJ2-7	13	CASSQGARYEQYF
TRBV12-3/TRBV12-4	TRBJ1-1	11	CASSSSPRAFF
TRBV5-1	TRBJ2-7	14	CASRRGGLSYEQYF